Presented here are 10 T cell receptor beta chains from one specimen sequenced in a study of blood T cell repertoires in COVID-19. Profiling relied on immunoSEQ multiplex PCR, and the TCRdb table lists in-frame clones only, not all of them. The data hold 85,000 to 110,000 clones, with more than 85% observed a single time. Sequenced sample: peripheral blood. The origin of the receptors is a human donor in a cohort sampled during active COVID-19.

This clone was observed a single time. V and J are TRBV5-1 and TRBJ2-1, with TRBD2 matching over 10 bases. J gave up 2 bases and V 1 base, and 3 bases lay outside the gene matches. The CDR3 has 16 amino acids. Germline CDR1 is SGHRS and CDR2 is YFSETQ. As DNA, the CDR3 is TGCGCCAGCAGCTTGACAAGCGGGGGGGCCTACAATGAGCAGTTCTTC. Protein product: CASSLTSGGAYNEQFF.

The CDR3 loop reads CASSEDPVVSPLHF. The CDR3 nucleotides read TGTGCCAGCAGTGAAGATCCGGTTGTTTCACCCCTCCACTTT. The chain links TRBV6-1 to TRBJ1-6; D gene unclear. This CDR3 has 14 residues. The germline CDR1 and CDR2 sequences are MNHNS and SASEGT. Trimming stripped 1 base from V and 9 bases from J, with 10 bases between.

The count of this clone is one. This chain joins TRBV7-9 and TRBJ2-3; 11 bases map to TRBD2. Germline lookup yields CDR1 SEHNR and CDR2 FQNEAQ (reference sequence). This CDR3 has 17 residues. The V gene end was trimmed by 5 bases and the J gene end by 3 bases; junction bases not matched to a gene: 10. CDR3 loop: CASSGPLAGGPTDTQYF. The CDR3 DNA sequence: TGTGCCAGCAGCGGGCCTTTAGCGGGAGGGCCAACAGATACGCAGTATTTT.

A single count supports this clone. The gene calls are TRBV9 and TRBJ2-5; 9 positions agree with TRBD1. Losses at the gene ends were 3 bases for V and 1 base for J; bases not matched to a gene: 7. The CDR3 is 16 residues long. Germline assignment: CDR1 SGDLS and CDR2 YYNGEE. The CDR3 sequence is CASSDGQGYSQETQYF. In DNA, the CDR3 is TGTGCCAGCAGCGATGGACAGGGGTATTCCCAAGAGACCCAGTACTTC.

The rearrangement links TRBV7-9 to TRBJ2-7; D uncertain. Germline assignment: CDR1 SEHNR and CDR2 FQNEAQ (reference sequence). V was shortened by 3 bases and J by 0 bases, with 6 bases between the two germline ends. This CDR3 has 13 amino acids. This CDR3 reads CASSFSSSYEQYF. In nucleotides, the CDR3 is TGTGCCAGCAGCTTTAGTTCCTCCTACGAGCAGTACTTC.

The chain combines TRBV13 with TRBJ2-5; perhaps TRBD1 as D (6 bases). The CDR3 spans 13 residues. Per germline, CDR1 PRHDT and CDR2 FYEKMQ (reference sequence). Trimming took off 5 bases at V and 0 bases at J, with 7 bases between the two ends. As DNA, the CDR3 is TGTGCCAGCAGCGGGGGCAACCAAGAGACCCAGTACTTC. Translated, it gives CASSGGNQETQYF.

The rearrangement joins TRBV7-3 to TRBJ2-2; maybe TRBD2 (5 bases). There are 13 residues in the CDR3. V was cut by 4 bases and J by 7 bases, with 10 bases left in between. Germline assignment: CDR1 SGHTA and CDR2 FQGTGA. CDR3 nucleotides: TGTGCCAGCAGCTCCGACCGGGGCGGGGAGCTGTTTTTT. It codes for CASSSDRGGELFF.

The chain is built from TRBV7-7 and TRBJ1-5; D remains ambiguous. The V and J ends lost 7 bases and 9 bases respectively, with 7 bases between them. This CDR3 is built from 10 residues. Germline V gives CDR1 SSHAT, CDR2 FNYEAQ (reference sequence). The CDR3 region is CASTGRPQHF. The CDR3 DNA is TGTGCCAGCACTGGGAGGCCCCAGCATTTT.

The rearrangement links TRBV24-1 to TRBJ2-1, with TRBD2 identical over 13 bases. The CDR3 sequence is 16 residues long. Germline trimming cut 0 bases from V and 8 bases from J; bases unmatched to any gene: 3. Germline CDR1 KGHDR, CDR2 SFDVKD. CDR3 bases: TGTGCCACCAGTGATTTGGGACTAGCGGGAGCGGATGAGCAGTTCTTC. This sequence encodes CATSDLGLAGADEQFF.

This clone was seen a few times. V and J are TRBV27 and TRBJ2-7; 9 bases agree with TRBD1. Germline V gene lookup returns CDR1 MNHEY and CDR2 SMNVEV (reference sequence). This CDR3 region has 12 residues. V gave up 6 bases and J gave up 6 bases; unmatched junction bases: 3. CDR3 amino acids: CASSQGQGEQYF. The CDR3, as DNA: TGTGCCAGCAGCCAGGGACAGGGCGAGCAGTACTTC.